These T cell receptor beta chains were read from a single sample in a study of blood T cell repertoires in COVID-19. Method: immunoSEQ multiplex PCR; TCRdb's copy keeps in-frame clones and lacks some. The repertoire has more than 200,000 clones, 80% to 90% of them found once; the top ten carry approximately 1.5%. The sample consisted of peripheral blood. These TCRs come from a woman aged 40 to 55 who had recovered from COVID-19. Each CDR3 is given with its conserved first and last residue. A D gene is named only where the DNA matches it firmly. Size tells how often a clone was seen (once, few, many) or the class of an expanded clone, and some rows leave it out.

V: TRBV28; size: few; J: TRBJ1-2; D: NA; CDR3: CASSLRDRQYF; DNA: TGTGCCAGCAGTTTAAGAGACAGGCAATACTTC
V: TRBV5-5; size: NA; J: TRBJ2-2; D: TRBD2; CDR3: CASSLIGTRGTGELFF; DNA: TGTGCCAGCAGCTTGATCGGGACTAGAGGTACCGGGGAGCTGTTTTTT
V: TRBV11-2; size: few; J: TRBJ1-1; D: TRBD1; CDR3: CASSLKTGVNTEAFF; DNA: TGTGCCAGCAGCTTAAAGACAGGGGTGAACACTGAAGCTTTCTTT
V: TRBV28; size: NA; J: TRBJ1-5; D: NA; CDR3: CASTKVAAAQHF; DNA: TGTGCCAGCACTAAAGTAGCAGCAGCCCAGCATTTT
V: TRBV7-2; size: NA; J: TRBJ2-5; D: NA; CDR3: CASSQGYQETQYF; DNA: TGTGCCAGCAGCCAGGGGTACCAAGAGACCCAGTACTTC
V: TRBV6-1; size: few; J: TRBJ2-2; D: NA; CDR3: CASREGGLGAGELFF; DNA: TGTGCCAGCCGTGAAGGGGGGCTAGGTGCCGGGGAGCTGTTTTTT
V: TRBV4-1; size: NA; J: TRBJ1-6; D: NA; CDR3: CASSQERRPRDNSPLHF; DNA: TGCGCCAGCAGCCAAGAAAGAAGGCCCCGGGATAATTCACCCCTCCACTTT
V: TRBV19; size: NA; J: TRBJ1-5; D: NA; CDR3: CAMGGRGQPQHF; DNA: TGTGCCATGGGAGGGAGAGGGCAGCCCCAGCATTTT
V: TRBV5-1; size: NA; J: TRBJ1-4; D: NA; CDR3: CASSETATNEKLFF; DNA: TGCGCCAGCAGTGAGACTGCAACTAATGAAAAACTGTTTTTT
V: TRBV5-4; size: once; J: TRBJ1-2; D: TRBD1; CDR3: CASSSTGRGYTF; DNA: TGTGCCAGCAGCTCGACAGGGCGCGGCTACACCTTC
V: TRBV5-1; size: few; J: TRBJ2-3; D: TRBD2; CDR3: CASGVAGTTDTQYF; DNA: TGCGCCAGCGGCGTAGCGGGGACCACAGATACGCAGTATTTT
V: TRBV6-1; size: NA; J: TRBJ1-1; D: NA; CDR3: CAGERQMNTEAFF; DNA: TGTGCCGGGGAAAGACAGATGAACACTGAAGCTTTCTTT
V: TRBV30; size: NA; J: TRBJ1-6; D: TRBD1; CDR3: CAWSKGGDSPLHF; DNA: TGTGCCTGGAGTAAAGGGGGCGATTCACCCCTCCACTTT
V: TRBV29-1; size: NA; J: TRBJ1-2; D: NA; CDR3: CSVEGGGNYGYTF; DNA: TGCAGCGTTGAGGGGGGAGGGAACTATGGCTACACCTTC
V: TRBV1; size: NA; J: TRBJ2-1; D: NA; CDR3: CTGPIAGPLKQFF; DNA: TGCACCGGGCCAATAGCGGGGCCCCTTAAGCAGTTCTTC
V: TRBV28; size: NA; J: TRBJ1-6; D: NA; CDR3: CASSSGIPPPLHF; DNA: TGTGCCAGCAGTTCAGGGATACCTCCACCCCTCCACTTT
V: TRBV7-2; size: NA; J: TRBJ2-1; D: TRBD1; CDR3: CASSKGDRVVDEQFF; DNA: TGTGCCAGCAGCAAAGGGGACAGGGTTGTGGATGAGCAGTTCTTC
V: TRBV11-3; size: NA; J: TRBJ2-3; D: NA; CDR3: CASSLGGTDTQYF; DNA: TGTGCCAGCAGCTTGGGAGGCACAGATACGCAGTATTTT
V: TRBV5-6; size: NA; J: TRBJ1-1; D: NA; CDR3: CASSLVRSVGEAFF; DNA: TGTGCCAGCAGCTTGGTACGCTCCGTCGGTGAAGCTTTCTTT
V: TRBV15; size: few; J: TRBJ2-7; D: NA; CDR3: CATSRDLRDFRYF; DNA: TGTGCCACCAGCAGAGATCTCCGGGACTTTCGGTACTTC
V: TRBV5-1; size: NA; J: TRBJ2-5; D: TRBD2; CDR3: CASSLGLAGVYQETQYF; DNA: TGCGCCAGCAGCTTGGGACTAGCGGGGGTGTACCAAGAGACCCAGTACTTC
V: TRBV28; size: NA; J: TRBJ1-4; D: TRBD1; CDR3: CASSGQGGGEKLFF; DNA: TGTGCCAGCAGCGGACAGGGGGGTGGTGAAAAACTGTTTTTT
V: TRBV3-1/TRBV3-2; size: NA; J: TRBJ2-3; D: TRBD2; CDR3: CASSRLPSGRAQDTQYF; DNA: TGTGCCAGCAGCCGTCTCCCGAGTGGGAGGGCACAGGATACGCAGTATTTT
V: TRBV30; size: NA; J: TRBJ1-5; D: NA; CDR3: CAWSVGANQPQHF; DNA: TGTGCCTGGAGTGTAGGGGCAAATCAGCCCCAGCATTTT
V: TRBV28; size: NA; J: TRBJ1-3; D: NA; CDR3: CASSNPPLSGNTIYF; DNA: TGTGCCAGCAGCAACCCCCCACTCTCTGGAAACACCATATATTTT
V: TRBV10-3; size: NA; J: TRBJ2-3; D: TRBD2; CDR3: CAISLGTSIDTQYF; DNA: TGTGCCATCAGTCTAGGGACTAGTATAGATACGCAGTATTTT
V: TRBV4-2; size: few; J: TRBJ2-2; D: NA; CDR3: CASSQVRWTGELFF; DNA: TGTGCCAGCAGCCAAGTTAGATGGACCGGGGAGCTGTTTTTT
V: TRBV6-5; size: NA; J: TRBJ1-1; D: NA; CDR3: CASSYEGDTEAFF; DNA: TGTGCCAGCAGTTACGAGGGCGACACTGAAGCTTTCTTT
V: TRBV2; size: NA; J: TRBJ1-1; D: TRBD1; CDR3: CASRWTGMRTEAFF; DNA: TGTGCCAGCAGGTGGACAGGGATGAGAACTGAAGCTTTCTTT
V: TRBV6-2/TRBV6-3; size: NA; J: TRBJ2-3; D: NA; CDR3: CASSYLTVTDTQYF; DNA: TGTGCCAGCAGTTACCTGACAGTTACAGATACGCAGTATTTT
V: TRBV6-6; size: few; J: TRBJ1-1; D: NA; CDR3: CASSWGKNTEAFF; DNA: TGTGCCAGCAGTTGGGGCAAGAACACTGAAGCTTTCTTT
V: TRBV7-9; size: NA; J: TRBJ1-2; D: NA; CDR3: CASSLSNGGAGPHYGYTF; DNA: TGTGCCAGCAGCTTATCCAATGGTGGTGCAGGGCCCCACTATGGCTACACCTTC
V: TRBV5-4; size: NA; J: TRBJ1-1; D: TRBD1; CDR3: CASTPFPRDRINTEAFF; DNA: TGTGCCAGCACCCCGTTTCCCAGGGACAGAATAAACACTGAAGCTTTCTTT
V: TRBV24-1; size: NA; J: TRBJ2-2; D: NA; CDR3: CATSSRNTGELFF; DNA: TGTGCCACCAGTTCCAGGAACACCGGGGAGCTGTTTTTT
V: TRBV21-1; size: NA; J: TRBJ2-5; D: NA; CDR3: CARGLAGGSARQETQYF; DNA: TGTGCCAGGGGACTAGCGGGGGGGTCCGCCCGACAAGAGACCCAGTACTTC
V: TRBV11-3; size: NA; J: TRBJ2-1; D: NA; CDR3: CASSPSGGGYNEQFF; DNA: TGTGCCAGCAGCCCATCTGGGGGAGGATACAATGAGCAGTTCTTC
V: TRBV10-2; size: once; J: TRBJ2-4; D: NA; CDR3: CASSEQGANIQYF; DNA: TGCGCCAGCAGTGAACAGGGAGCAAACATTCAGTACTTC
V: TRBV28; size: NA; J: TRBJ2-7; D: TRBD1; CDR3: CASSSFRDRDHWREQYF; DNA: TGTGCCAGCAGTTCCTTCCGGGACAGGGACCACTGGAGAGAGCAGTACTTC
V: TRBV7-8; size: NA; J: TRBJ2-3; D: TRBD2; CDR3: CASSKLAGGGTDTQYF; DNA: TGTGCCAGCAGCAAACTAGCGGGGGGGGGCACAGATACGCAGTATTTT
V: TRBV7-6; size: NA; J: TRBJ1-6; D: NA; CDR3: CASSFVTRRVDSSYNSPLHF; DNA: TGTGCCAGCAGCTTCGTCACTAGGAGAGTTGATAGCTCCTATAATTCACCCCTCCACTTT
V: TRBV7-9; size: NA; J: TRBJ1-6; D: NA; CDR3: CASSLYLGEAPLHF; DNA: TGTGCCAGCAGCTTATATCTGGGAGAGGCACCCCTCCACTTT
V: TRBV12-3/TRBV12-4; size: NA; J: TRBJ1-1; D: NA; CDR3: CASSFMLNTEAFF; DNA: TGTGCCAGCAGTTTTATGTTGAACACTGAAGCTTTCTTT
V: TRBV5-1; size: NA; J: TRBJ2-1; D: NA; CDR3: CASSLGGGVGYNEQFF; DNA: TGCGCCAGCAGCTTGGGCGGCGGGGTAGGTTACAATGAGCAGTTCTTC